This T cell receptor (beta chain) originates from a study of circulating and synovial CD4+ cells in juvenile arthritis. This CDR3 spans 13 amino acids. CDR1 SNHLY and CDR2 FYNNEI come from the germline V gene. The V gene end was trimmed by 4 bases and the J gene end by 2 bases; junction bases not matched to a gene: 1. Study-level results: The pathogenic-like versus bulk T cell difference escaped Vbeta family analysis.

About this clone itself: Its matching antigen is unknown. The identical CDR3 is also encoded by other nucleotide sequences in the sample.

Generated by immunoSEQ multiplex PCR, the TCRdb table keeps only in-frame clones and is missing some. This table holds 30,000 to 40,000 clones, just under 97% found once. V usage is TRBV2 and J usage is TRBJ2-7; 8 bases line up with TRBD1. The TCR sequence derives from a human donor with juvenile idiopathic arthritis. Sequenced: CD4+ T cells from blood. CDR3 region: CASSGQGTYEQYF. The DNA for the CDR3 is TGTGCCAGCAGTGGACAGGGGACCTACGAGCAGTACTTC.